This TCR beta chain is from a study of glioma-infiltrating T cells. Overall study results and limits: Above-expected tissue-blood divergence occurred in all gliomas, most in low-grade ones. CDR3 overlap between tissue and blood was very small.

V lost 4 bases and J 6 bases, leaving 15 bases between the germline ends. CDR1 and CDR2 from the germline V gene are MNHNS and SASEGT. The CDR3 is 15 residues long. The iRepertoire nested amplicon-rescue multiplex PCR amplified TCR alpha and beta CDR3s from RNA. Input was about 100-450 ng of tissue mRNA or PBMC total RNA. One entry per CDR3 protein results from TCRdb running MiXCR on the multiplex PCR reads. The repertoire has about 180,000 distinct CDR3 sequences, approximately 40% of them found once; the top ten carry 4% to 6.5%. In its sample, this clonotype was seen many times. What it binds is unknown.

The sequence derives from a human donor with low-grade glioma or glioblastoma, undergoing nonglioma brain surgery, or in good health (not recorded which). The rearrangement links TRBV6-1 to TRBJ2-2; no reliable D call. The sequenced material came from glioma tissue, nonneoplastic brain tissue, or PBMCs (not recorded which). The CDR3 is CASSASHAISGELFF. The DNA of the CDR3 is TGTGCCAGCAGTGCGAGTCATGCTATTTCCGGGGAGCTGTTTTTT.